The 14 T cell receptor beta chains below come from one sample, sequenced in a study of vaccination effects on CD4 cells after COVID-19. Measured with immunoSEQ multiplex PCR; TCRdb has only the in-frame clones, and not every one. The repertoire has around 30,000 clones, 69% of them found once; the top ten carry roughly 18%. Antigen-specific CD4+ T cell clonotypes were called by their expansion after viral peptide-pool culture in ViraFEST. Once cultured for roughly 10 days, the cells underwent separation to obtain CD4+ T cells. The person acquired a PCR-confirmed SARS-CoV-2 infection between March and December 2020. The antigens of these receptors remain unknown. This material consisted of CD4+ T cells from PBMCs cultured with SARS-CoV-2 spike peptides, taken before COVID-19 vaccination. These receptors were taken from a human donor who had a prior SARS-CoV-2 infection.

This clone was seen a single time. The gene calls are TRBV2 and TRBJ2-3; D unclear. Germline V gene sequence: CDR1 SNHLY, CDR2 FYNNEI. The CDR3 contains 12 residues. V was pared by 8 bases and J by 0 bases, with 6 bases between. CDR3 in amino acids: CASSDSTDTQYF. The CDR3 DNA is TGTGCCAGCTCGGACAGCACAGATACGCAGTATTTT.

J is TRBJ2-5 and V is TRBV4-1; 7 bases line up with TRBD1. Germline-derived CDR1 and CDR2 are MGHRA and YSYEKL. This CDR3 is 16 amino acids long. Losses at the gene ends were 0 bases for V and 1 base for J; bases not matched to a gene: 5. The CDR3 is CASSQDQDRSQETQYF. CDR3 sequence (DNA): TGCGCCAGCAGCCAAGACCAGGACAGGTCCCAAGAGACCCAGTACTTC.

This rearrangement joins TRBV7-3 to TRBJ2-3, with 7 bases fitting TRBD2. Germline V gene sequence: CDR1 SGHTA, CDR2 FQGTGA. The junction had 8 bases not matched to a gene; V was cut back by 3 bases and J by 8 bases. The CDR3 is 14 amino acids. The CDR3 protein is CASSFDTGGSTQYF. The CDR3 nucleotides are TGTGCCAGCAGCTTTGATACGGGGGGTAGTACGCAGTATTTT.

The V call is TRBV30, the J call TRBJ1-2; no clear D gene. V was trimmed by 1 base and J by 5 bases, leaving 14 bases between them. This CDR3 spans 14 amino acids. Germline V gives CDR1 GTSNPN, CDR2 SVGIG (reference sequence). The CDR3 reads CAWSAQEGGYGYTF. In DNA, the CDR3 is TGTGCCTGGAGTGCCCAGGAGGGCGGGTATGGCTACACCTTC.

The rearrangement uses TRBV7-3 and TRBJ2-5, with 10 positions matching TRBD2. Germline lookup yields CDR1 SGHTA and CDR2 FQGTGA. The CDR3 sequence is 15 residues long. V lost 2 bases, J lost 5 bases, and 5 bases stayed unmatched. The chain's CDR3 is CASSLGAGGSETQYF. The CDR3 DNA sequence: TGTGCCAGCAGCTTAGGAGCGGGGGGGTCGGAGACCCAGTACTTC.

The gene calls are TRBV6-5 and TRBJ2-1; maybe TRBD2 (7 bases). Germline loops: CDR1 MNHEY, CDR2 SVGAGI. This CDR3 region has 14 residues. Trimming stripped 7 bases from V and 9 bases from J, with 19 bases between. DNA of the CDR3: TGTGCCAGCATGGTGGACTGGGGGGGCCGTGAGCAGTTCTTC. Its translation: CASMVDWGGREQFF.

The chain uses TRBV9 and TRBJ2-1; 13 nucleotides align to TRBD2. Germline CDR1 reads SGDLS; CDR2 reads YYNGEE. Germline trimming cut 4 bases from V and 8 bases from J; bases unmatched to any gene: 18. The CDR3 totals 19 residues. The CDR3 sequence is CASSPFLTSGRRLGDEQFF. The CDR3 DNA follows: TGTGCCAGCAGCCCGTTCTTGACTAGCGGGAGGCGACTCGGGGATGAGCAGTTCTTC.

This clone occurred a few times. J is TRBJ2-3 and V is TRBV2; weak D call: TRBD2 (5 bases). Germline V gene sequence: CDR1 SNHLY, CDR2 FYNNEI. Trimming removed 8 bases from V and 2 bases from J, with 14 bases in between. The CDR3 loop spans 14 amino acids. The CDR3 sequence is CASLERGFTDTQYF. CDR3 sequence (DNA): TGTGCCAGCCTCGAACGGGGATTCACAGATACGCAGTATTTT.

The chain employs TRBV19 and TRBJ1-3; D unresolved. The CDR3 runs 15 residues. Deletions cut 2 bases from V and 4 bases from J, with 12 bases between. Germline lookup yields CDR1 LNHDA and CDR2 SQIVND (reference sequence). The CDR3 coding sequence is TGTGCCAGTAGTATAAGGGCAATCCTCGGAAACACCATATATTTT. Encoded protein: CASSIRAILGNTIYF.

The genes are TRBV10-3 and TRBJ2-1; either TRBD1 or TRBD2 may fit D (6 bases each). V lost 6 bases and J 8 bases, leaving 23 bases between the germline ends. Germline loops: CDR1 ENHRY, CDR2 SYGVKD. This CDR3 is built from 16 residues. This chain's CDR3 is CAISEAGWGAQDEQFF. The CDR3 DNA sequence: TGTGCCATCAGCGAGGCGGGCTGGGGGGCGCAGGATGAGCAGTTCTTC.

This clone has just one count. This chain links TRBV11-3 with TRBJ2-3, with 10 bases matching TRBD2. This CDR3 contains 17 residues. V shed 1 base and J 1 base; nucleotides not matched to a gene: 5. Germline V gene lookup returns CDR1 SGHNT and CDR2 YENEEA. The CDR3 loop is CASSLGPGTSGTDTQYF. CDR3 in DNA: TGTGCCAGCAGCTTAGGACCCGGGACTAGCGGCACAGATACGCAGTATTTT.

This chain joins TRBV15 and TRBJ1-4; D may be TRBD1 (5 bases). V was clipped by 1 base and J by 3 bases, with 9 bases between them. The germline V gene has CDR1 LNHNV and CDR2 YYDKDF (reference sequence). The CDR3 has 15 amino acids. CDR3 sequence: CATSRGGWSNEKLFF. DNA of the CDR3: TGTGCCACCAGCAGAGGGGGGTGGTCTAATGAAAAACTGTTTTTT.

The chain couples TRBV29-1 to TRBJ2-7, with 7 bases lining up with TRBD2. The germline CDR1 and CDR2 sequences are SQVTM and ANQGSEA. J gave up 4 bases and V 4 bases, and 7 bases lay outside the gene matches. This CDR3 contains 13 residues. The CDR3 DNA is TGCAGCGTTGCTGGAGGGGAGGGGTACGAGCAGTACTTC. The encoded protein is CSVAGGEGYEQYF.

The chain combines TRBV2 with TRBJ1-2; D might be TRBD1 (6 bases). Germline loops: CDR1 SNHLY, CDR2 FYNNEI. The V end was cut by 0 bases, the J end by 4 bases, with 18 bases between. The CDR3 sequence is 17 residues long. DNA of the CDR3: TGTGCCAGCAGTGAAGCAGGCCTCAGGGGCATGAGCTATGGCTACACCTTC. It specifies CASSEAGLRGMSYGYTF.